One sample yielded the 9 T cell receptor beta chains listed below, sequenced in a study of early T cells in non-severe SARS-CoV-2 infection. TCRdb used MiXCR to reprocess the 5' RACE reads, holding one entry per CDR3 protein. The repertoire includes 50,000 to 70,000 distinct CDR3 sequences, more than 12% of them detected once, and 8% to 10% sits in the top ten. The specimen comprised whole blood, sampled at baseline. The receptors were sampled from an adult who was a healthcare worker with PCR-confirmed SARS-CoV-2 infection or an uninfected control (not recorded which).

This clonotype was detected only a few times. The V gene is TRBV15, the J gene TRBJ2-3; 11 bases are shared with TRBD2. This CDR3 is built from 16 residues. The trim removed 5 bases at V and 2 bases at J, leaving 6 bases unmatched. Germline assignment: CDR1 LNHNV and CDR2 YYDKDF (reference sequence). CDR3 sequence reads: CATSSRSGRATDTQYF. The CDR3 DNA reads TGTGCCACCAGCTCTCGTAGCGGGAGGGCCACAGATACGCAGTATTTT.

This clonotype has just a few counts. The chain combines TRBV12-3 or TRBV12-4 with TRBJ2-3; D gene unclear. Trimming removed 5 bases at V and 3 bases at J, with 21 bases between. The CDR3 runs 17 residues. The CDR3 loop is CASSRVGGYSVTDTQYF. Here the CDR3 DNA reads TGTGCCAGCAGTCGGGTAGGCGGCTACAGCGTAACAGATACGCAGTATTTT.

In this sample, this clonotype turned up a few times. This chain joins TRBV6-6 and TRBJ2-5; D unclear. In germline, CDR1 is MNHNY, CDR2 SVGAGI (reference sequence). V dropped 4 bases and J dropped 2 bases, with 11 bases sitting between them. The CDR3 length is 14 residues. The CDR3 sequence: CASSSGGVQETQYF. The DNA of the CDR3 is TGTGCCAGCAGTTCCGGTGGGGTTCAAGAGACCCAGTACTTC.

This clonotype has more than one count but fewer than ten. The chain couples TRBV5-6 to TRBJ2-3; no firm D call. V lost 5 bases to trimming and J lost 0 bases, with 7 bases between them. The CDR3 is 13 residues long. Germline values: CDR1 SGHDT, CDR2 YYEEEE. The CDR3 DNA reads TGTGCCAGCAGTCTTGACAGCACAGATACGCAGTATTTT. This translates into CASSLDSTDTQYF.

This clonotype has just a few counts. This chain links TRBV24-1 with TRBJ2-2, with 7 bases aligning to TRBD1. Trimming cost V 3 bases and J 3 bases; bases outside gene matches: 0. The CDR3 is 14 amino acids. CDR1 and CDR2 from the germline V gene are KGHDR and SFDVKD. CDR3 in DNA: TGTGCCACCAGTGATGACAGGGACACCGGGGAGCTGTTTTTT. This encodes CATSDDRDTGELFF.

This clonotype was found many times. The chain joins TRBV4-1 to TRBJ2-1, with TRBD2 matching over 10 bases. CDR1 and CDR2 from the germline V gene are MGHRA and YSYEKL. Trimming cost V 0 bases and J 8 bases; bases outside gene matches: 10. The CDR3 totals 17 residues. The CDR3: CASSQEGSGRERDEQFF. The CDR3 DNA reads TGCGCCAGCAGCCAAGAAGGGAGCGGGAGGGAGAGGGATGAGCAGTTCTTC.

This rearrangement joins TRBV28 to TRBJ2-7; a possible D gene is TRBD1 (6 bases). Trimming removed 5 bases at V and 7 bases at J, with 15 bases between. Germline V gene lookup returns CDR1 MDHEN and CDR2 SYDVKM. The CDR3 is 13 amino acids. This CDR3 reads CASSMGHMEEQYF. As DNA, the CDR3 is TGTGCCAGCAGTATGGGACATATGGAGGAGCAGTACTTC.

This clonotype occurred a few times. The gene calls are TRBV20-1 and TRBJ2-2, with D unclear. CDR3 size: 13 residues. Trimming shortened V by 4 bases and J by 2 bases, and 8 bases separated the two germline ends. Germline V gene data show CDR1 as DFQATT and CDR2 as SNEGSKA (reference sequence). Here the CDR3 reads CSAMKANTGELFF. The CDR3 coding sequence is TGCAGTGCTATGAAAGCTAACACCGGGGAGCTGTTTTTT.

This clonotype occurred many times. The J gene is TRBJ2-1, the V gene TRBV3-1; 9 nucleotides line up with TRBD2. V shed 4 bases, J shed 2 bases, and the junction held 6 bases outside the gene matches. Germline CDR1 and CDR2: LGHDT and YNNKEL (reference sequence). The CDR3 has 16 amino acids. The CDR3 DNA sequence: TGTGCCAGCAGCCTAATAGCGGGAGTTACCTACAATGAGCAGTTCTTC. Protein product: CASSLIAGVTYNEQFF.